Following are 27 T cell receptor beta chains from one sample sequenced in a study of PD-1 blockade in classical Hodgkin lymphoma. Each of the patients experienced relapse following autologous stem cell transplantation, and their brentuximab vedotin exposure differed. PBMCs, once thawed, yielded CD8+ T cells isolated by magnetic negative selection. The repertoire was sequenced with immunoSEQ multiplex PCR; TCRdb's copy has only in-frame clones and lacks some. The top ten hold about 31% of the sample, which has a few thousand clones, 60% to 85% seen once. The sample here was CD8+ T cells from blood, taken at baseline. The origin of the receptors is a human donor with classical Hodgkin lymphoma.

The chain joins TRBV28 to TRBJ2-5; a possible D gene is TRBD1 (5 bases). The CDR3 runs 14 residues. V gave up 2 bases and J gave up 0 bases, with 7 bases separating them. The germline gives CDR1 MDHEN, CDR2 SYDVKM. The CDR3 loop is CASSLVGDQETQYF. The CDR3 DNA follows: TGTGCCAGCAGTTTAGTAGGGGACCAAGAGACCCAGTACTTC.

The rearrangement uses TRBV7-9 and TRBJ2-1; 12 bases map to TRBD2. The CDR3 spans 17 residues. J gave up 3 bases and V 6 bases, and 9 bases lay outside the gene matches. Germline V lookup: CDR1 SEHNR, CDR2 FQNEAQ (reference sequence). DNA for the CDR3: TGTGCCAGCAGACTACCATGGACTAGCGGGAACTACAATGAGCAGTTCTTC. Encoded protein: CASRLPWTSGNYNEQFF.

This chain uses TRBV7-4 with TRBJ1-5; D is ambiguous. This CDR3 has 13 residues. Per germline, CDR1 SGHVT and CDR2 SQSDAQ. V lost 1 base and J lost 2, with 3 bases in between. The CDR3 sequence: CASSLDGNQPQHF. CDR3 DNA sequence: TGTGCCAGCAGCTTAGACGGCAATCAGCCCCAGCATTTT.

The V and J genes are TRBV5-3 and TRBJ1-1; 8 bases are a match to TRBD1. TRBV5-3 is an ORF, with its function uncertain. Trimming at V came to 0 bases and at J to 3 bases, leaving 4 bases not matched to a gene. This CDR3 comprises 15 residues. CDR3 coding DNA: TGTGCCAGAAGCTTGGTCGGACAGGGATACACTGAAGCTTTCTTT. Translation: CARSLVGQGYTEAFF.

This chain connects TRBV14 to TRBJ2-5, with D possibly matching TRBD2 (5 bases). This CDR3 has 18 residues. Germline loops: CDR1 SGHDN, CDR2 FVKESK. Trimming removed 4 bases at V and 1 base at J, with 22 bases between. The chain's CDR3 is CASSLTKAYWRAQETQYF. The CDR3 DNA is TGTGCCAGCAGCCTAACAAAGGCCTACTGGCGGGCCCAAGAGACCCAGTACTTC.

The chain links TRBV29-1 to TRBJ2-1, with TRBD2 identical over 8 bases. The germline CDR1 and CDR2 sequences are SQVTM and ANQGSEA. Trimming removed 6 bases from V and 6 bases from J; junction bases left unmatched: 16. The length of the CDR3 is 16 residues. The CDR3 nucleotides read TGCAGCGTGGGTTCAGCGGGGGCCACGAGAGCCAATGAGCAGTTCTTC. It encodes CSVGSAGATRANEQFF.

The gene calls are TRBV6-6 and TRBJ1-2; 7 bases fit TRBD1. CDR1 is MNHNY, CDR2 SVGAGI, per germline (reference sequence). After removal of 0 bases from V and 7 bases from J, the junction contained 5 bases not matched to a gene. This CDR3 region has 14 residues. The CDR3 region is CASSYSPGGFGYTF. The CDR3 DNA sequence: TGTGCCAGCAGTTACTCGCCAGGGGGTTTTGGCTACACCTTC.

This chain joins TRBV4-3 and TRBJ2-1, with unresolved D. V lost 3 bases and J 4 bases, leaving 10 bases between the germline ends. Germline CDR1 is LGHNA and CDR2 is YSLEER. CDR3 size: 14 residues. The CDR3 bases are TGCGCCAGCAGCCAGGTCTTAGGGTACAATGAGCAGTTCTTC. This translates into CASSQVLGYNEQFF.

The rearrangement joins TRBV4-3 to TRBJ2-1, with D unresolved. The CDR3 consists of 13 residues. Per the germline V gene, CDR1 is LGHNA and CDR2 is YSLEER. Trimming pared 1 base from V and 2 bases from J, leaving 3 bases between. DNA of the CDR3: TGCGCCAGCAGCCAAGTGGCCTACAATGAGCAGTTCTTC. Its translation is CASSQVAYNEQFF.

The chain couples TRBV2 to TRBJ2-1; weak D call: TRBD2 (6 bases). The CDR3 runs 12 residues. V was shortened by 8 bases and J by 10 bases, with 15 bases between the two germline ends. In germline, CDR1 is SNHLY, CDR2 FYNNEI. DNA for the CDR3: TGTGCCAGCCCGGGGCGGGAACCCGAGCAGTTCTTC. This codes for CASPGREPEQFF.

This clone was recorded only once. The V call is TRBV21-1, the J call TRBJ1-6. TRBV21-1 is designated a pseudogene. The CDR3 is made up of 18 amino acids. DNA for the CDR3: TGTGCCAGCAGCAAAGAGGGGGGGGGCGCCGACTATAATTCACCCCTCCACTTT. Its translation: CASSKEGGGADYNSPLHF.

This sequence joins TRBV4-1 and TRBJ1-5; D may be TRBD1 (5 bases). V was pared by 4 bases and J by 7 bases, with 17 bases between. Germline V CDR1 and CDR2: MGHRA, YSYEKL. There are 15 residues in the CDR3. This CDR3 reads CASSPLSQGGQPQHF. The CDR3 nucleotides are TGCGCCAGCAGCCCCTTGAGTCAGGGAGGACAGCCCCAGCATTTT.

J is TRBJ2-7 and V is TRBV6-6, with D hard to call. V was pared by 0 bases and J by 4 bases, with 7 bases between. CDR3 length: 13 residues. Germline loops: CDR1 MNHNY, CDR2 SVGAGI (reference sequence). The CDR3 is CASSYSVGYEQYV. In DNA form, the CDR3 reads TGTGCCAGCAGTTACTCGGTCGGATACGAGCAGTACGTC.

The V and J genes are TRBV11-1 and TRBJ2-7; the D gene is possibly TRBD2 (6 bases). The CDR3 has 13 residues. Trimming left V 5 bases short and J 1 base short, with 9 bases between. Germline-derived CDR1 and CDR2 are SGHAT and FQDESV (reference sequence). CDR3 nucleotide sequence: TGTGCCAGCAGCGTGACTAGTTCCTACGAGCAGTACTTC. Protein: CASSVTSSYEQYF.

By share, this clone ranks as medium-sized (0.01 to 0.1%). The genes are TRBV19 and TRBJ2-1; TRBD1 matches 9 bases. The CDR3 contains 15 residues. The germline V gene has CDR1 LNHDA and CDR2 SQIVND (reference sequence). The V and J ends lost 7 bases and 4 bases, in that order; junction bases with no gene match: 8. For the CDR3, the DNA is TGTGCCAGTACCCCCTGGGACAGGGCTTACAATGAGCAGTTCTTC. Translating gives CASTPWDRAYNEQFF.

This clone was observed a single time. The CDR3 loop reads CASSPRTGRENTIYF. CDR3 nucleotides: TGTGCCAGCAGTCCCCGGACAGGGAGAGAAAACACCATATATTTT. This chain uses TRBV6-1 with TRBJ1-3; 8 bases fit TRBD1. Looked up from germline, CDR1 is MNHNS and CDR2 is SASEGT. The junction had 9 bases not matched to a gene; V was cut back by 5 bases and J by 6 bases. The CDR3 consists of 15 residues.

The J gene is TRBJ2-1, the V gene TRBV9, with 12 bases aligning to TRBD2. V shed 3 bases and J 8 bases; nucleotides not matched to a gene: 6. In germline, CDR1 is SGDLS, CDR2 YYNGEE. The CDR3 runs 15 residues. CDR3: CASSAAGTSGYEQFF. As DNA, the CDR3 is TGTGCCAGCAGCGCCGCCGGGACTAGCGGGTATGAGCAGTTCTTC. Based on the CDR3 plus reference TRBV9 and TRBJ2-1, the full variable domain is DSGVTQTPKHLITATGQRVTLRCSPRSGDLSVYWYQQSLDQGLQFLIQYYNGEERAKGNILERFSAQQFPDLHSELNLSSLELGDSALYFCASSAAGTSGYEQFFGPGTRLTVL.

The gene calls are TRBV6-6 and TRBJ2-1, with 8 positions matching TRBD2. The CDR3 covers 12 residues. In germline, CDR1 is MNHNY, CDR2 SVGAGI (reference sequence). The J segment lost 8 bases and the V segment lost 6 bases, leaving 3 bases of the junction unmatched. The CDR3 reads CASSGGAHEQFF. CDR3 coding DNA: TGTGCCAGCAGCGGGGGGGCCCATGAGCAGTTCTTC.

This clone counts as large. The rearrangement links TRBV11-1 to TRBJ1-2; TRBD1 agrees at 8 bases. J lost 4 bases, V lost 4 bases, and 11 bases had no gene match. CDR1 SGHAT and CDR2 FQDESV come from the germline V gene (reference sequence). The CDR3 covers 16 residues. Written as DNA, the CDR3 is TGTGCCAGCAGCTCGACAGGGGTAAAGTCAGGCTATGGCTACACCTTC. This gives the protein CASSSTGVKSGYGYTF.

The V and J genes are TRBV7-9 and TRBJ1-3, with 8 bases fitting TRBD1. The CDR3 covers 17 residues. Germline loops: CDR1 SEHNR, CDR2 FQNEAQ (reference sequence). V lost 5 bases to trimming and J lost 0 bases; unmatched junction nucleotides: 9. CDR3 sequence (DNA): TGTGCCAGCAGCGTCCGGACAGGGCTAAACTCTGGAAACACCATATATTTT. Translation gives CASSVRTGLNSGNTIYF. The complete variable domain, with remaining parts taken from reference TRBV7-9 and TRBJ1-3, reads DTGVSQNPRHKITKRGQNVTFRCDPISEHNRLYWYRQTLGQGPEFLTYFQNEAQLEKSRLLSDRFSAERPKGSFSTLEIQRTEQGDSAMYLCASSVRTGLNSGNTIYFGEGSWLTVV.

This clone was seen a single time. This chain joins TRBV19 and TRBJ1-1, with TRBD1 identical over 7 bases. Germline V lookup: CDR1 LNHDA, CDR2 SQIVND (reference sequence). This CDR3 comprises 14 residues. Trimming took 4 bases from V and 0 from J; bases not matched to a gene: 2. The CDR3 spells CASSKTGLNTEAFF. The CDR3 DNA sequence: TGTGCCAGTAGTAAGACAGGGCTGAACACTGAAGCTTTCTTT.

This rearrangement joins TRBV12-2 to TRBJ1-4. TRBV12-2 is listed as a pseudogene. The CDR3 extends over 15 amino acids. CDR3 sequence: CASRLAGAANEKLFF. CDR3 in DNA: TGTGCAAGTCGCTTAGCGGGTGCGGCTAATGAAAAACTGTTTTTT.

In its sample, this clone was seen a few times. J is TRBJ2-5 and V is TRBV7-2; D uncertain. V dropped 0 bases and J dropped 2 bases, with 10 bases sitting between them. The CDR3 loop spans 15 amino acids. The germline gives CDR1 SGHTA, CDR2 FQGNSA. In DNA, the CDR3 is TGTGCCAGCAGCTTAGCGTGGCCCGTACAAGAGACCCAGTACTTC. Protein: CASSLAWPVQETQYF.

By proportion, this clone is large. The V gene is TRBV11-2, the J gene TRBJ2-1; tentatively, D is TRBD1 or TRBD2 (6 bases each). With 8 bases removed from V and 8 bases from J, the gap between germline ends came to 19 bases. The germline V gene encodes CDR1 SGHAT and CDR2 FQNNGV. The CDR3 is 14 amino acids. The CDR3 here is CASRGRGVMYEQFF. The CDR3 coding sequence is TGTGCCAGCCGAGGTAGGGGGGTTATGTATGAGCAGTTCTTC.

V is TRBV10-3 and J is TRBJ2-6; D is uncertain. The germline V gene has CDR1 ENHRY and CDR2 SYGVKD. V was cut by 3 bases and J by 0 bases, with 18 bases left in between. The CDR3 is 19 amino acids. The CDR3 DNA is TGTGCCATCAGTGAAAACAGCCTAGGCTCCCACTCTGGGGCCAACGTCCTGACTTTC. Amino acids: CAISENSLGSHSGANVLTF.

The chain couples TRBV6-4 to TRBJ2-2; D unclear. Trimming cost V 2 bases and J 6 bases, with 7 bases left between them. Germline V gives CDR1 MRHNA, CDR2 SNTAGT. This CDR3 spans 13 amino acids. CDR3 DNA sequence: TGTGCCAGCAGTGACAGGGCGGCCGGGGAGCTGTTTTTT. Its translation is CASSDRAAGELFF.

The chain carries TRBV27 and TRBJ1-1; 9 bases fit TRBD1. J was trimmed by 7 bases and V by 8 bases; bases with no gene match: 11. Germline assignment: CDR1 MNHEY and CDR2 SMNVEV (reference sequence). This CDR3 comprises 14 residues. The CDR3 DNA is TGTGCCAGCGGGAACAGGGGGCTTGTTGGTGAAGCTTTCTTT. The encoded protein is CASGNRGLVGEAFF.